Listed here are 10 T cell receptor beta chains from one sample, sequenced in a study of T cell changes during pregnancy in multiple sclerosis. The repertoire was sequenced with immunoSEQ multiplex PCR; TCRdb's copy has only in-frame clones and lacks some. The sample lists roughly 93,000 clones; 85% to 95% were seen once. The starting material was peripheral blood, obtained before pregnancy. These receptors originate from a female donor with multiple sclerosis, enrolled in a pregnancy study.

This clone came up a few times. The CDR3 loop is CASSHNTEAFF. Here the CDR3 DNA reads TGTGCCAGCAGTCATAACACTGAAGCTTTCTTT. The gene calls are TRBV2 and TRBJ1-1; D gene ambiguous. The germline gives CDR1 SNHLY, CDR2 FYNNEI. V shed 5 bases and J shed 2 bases, with 3 bases lying between them. The CDR3 consists of 11 residues.

The gene calls are TRBV18 and TRBJ2-1; 7 nucleotides match TRBD1. CDR3 length equals 15 residues. Germline V gene data show CDR1 as KGHSH and CDR2 as LQKENI. The J segment lost 4 bases and the V segment lost 2 bases, leaving 5 bases of the junction unmatched. The CDR3: CASSPWDRNYNEQFF. The CDR3 DNA reads TGTGCCAGCTCACCATGGGACAGAAATTACAATGAGCAGTTCTTC. Full variable domain (remainder filled in from reference TRBV18 and TRBJ2-1): NAGVMQNPRHLVRRRGQEARLRCSPMKGHSHVYWYRQLPEEGLKFMVYLQKENIIDESGMPKERFSAEFPKEGPSILRIQQVVRGDSAAYFCASSPWDRNYNEQFFGPGTRLTVL.

This chain joins TRBV6-5 and TRBJ1-4, with 7 bases identical to TRBD1. The CDR3 totals 16 residues. Losses at the gene ends were 0 bases for V and 0 bases for J; bases not matched to a gene: 1. Per the germline V gene, CDR1 is MNHEY and CDR2 is SVGAGI. Here the CDR3 reads CASSYSGTATNEKLFF. In DNA form, the CDR3 reads TGTGCCAGCAGTTACTCGGGGACAGCAACTAATGAAAAACTGTTTTTT.

The CDR3 here is CASSIGTGPYEQYF. The CDR3, as DNA: TGTGCCAGTAGTATAGGGACAGGGCCCTACGAGCAGTACTTC. The V call is TRBV19, the J call TRBJ2-7; 8 bases align to TRBD1. The J segment lost 2 bases and the V segment lost 1 base, leaving 1 base of the junction unmatched. This CDR3 is 14 amino acids long. Germline lookup yields CDR1 LNHDA and CDR2 SQIVND (reference sequence). Together with reference TRBV19 and TRBJ2-7, the CDR3 gives the full variable domain: DGGITQSPKYLFRKEGQNVTLSCEQNLNHDAMYWYRQDPGQGLRLIYYSQIVNDFQKGDIAEGYSVSREKKESFPLTVTSAQKNPTAFYLCASSIGTGPYEQYFGPGTRLTVT.

The rearrangement uses TRBV7-9 and TRBJ1-1; 7 positions match TRBD1. CDR1 and CDR2 (germline): SEHNR, FQNEAQ (reference sequence). V was clipped by 8 bases and J by 2 bases; unmatched bases: 8. This CDR3 contains 14 residues. CDR3 sequence reads: CASEEGDRNTEAFF. Here the CDR3 DNA reads TGTGCCAGCGAAGAAGGGGACAGAAACACTGAAGCTTTCTTT.

CDR3 bases: TGTGCCAGCAACCCCCGGGGGACAGGGTTTTTCGTTGGTGGCTACACCTTC. As protein: CASNPRGTGFFVGGYTF. This chain connects TRBV27 to TRBJ1-2, with 9 nucleotides matching TRBD1. Germline CDR1 and CDR2: MNHEY and SMNVEV (reference sequence). Trimming cost V 7 bases and J 7 bases; bases outside gene matches: 19. This CDR3 comprises 17 residues.

This sequence joins TRBV18 and TRBJ2-3, with 14 bases matching TRBD2. Trimming took 0 bases from V and 4 from J; bases not matched to a gene: 3. The length of the CDR3 is 17 residues. The germline CDR1 and CDR2 sequences are KGHSH and LQKENI. The CDR3 reads CASSPPGLAGGADTQYF. The CDR3, as DNA: TGTGCCAGCTCACCACCTGGACTAGCGGGGGGTGCAGATACGCAGTATTTT.

This clone was seen only a few times. The chain has TRBV7-9 and TRBJ2-7; tentatively, D is TRBD1 (5 bases). Germline V gives CDR1 SEHNR, CDR2 FQNEAQ (reference sequence). V dropped 1 base and J dropped 0 bases, with 13 bases sitting between them. This CDR3 comprises 16 residues. Here the CDR3 reads CASSLVRGVGSYEQYF. The CDR3 bases are TGTGCCAGCAGCTTAGTAAGGGGTGTTGGCTCCTACGAGCAGTACTTC. The full variable domain, rest sourced from reference TRBV7-9 and TRBJ2-7, is DTGVSQNPRHKITKRGQNVTFRCDPISEHNRLYWYRQTLGQGPEFLTYFQNEAQLEKSRLLSDRFSAERPKGSFSTLEIQRTEQGDSAMYLCASSLVRGVGSYEQYFGPGTRLTVT.

The rearrangement uses TRBV27 and TRBJ2-1; 8 bases line up with TRBD1. CDR1 MNHEY and CDR2 SMNVEV come from the germline V gene (reference sequence). The CDR3 runs 13 residues. Trimming removed 6 bases from V and 7 bases from J; junction bases left unmatched: 5. The CDR3 sequence: CASRTGVGNEQFF. As DNA, the CDR3 is TGTGCCAGCAGGACAGGGGTGGGGAATGAGCAGTTCTTC.

V gene TRBV19 combines with J gene TRBJ2-7; D is unclear. The germline V gene encodes CDR1 LNHDA and CDR2 SQIVND (reference sequence). Trimming shortened V by 2 bases and J by 2 bases, and 10 bases separated the two germline ends. The CDR3 sequence is 14 residues long. CDR3 residues: CASSIRHGPYEQYF. CDR3 DNA sequence: TGTGCCAGTAGTATACGACACGGCCCCTACGAGCAGTACTTC. The whole variable domain, filled in from reference TRBV19 and TRBJ2-7, reads DGGITQSPKYLFRKEGQNVTLSCEQNLNHDAMYWYRQDPGQGLRLIYYSQIVNDFQKGDIAEGYSVSREKKESFPLTVTSAQKNPTAFYLCASSIRHGPYEQYFGPGTRLTVT.